A selection of T cell receptor beta chains follows, all from one sample in a study of blood T cell repertoires in COVID-19. The protocol was immunoSEQ multiplex PCR, while the TCRdb copy is restricted to in-frame clones and leaves out a portion. The sample has about 61,000 clones; about 89% are singletons. Sequenced material: peripheral blood. The receptors were sampled from a man aged 60 to 75 with acute or convalescent COVID-19. Each CDR3 is given with its conserved first and last residue. The D gene is left open where the match is weak. Clone sizes are given selectively: once, few, many, or a class where the clone is expanded.

cdr3_aa: CASSYSGQVNTEAFF
cdr3_nt: TGTGCCAGCAGTTACTCGGGACAGGTGAACACTGAAGCTTTCTTT
d_call: TRBD1
clone_size: .
v_call: TRBV6-2/TRBV6-3
j_call: TRBJ1-1

cdr3_aa: CASSYAGGSPNEKLFF
cdr3_nt: TGTGCCAGCAGTTACGCCGGCGGGTCACCTAATGAAAAACTGTTTTTT
d_call: .
clone_size: .
v_call: TRBV28
j_call: TRBJ1-4

cdr3_aa: CASSYSDRPSYEQYF
cdr3_nt: TGTGCCAGCAGTTACTCGGACAGGCCCTCCTACGAGCAGTACTTC
d_call: TRBD1
clone_size: few
v_call: TRBV6-5
j_call: TRBJ2-7

cdr3_aa: CASSDTGIPYGTEAFF
cdr3_nt: TGTGCCAGCAGCGATACAGGGATCCCCTATGGCACTGAAGCTTTCTTT
d_call: .
clone_size: .
v_call: TRBV7-6
j_call: TRBJ1-1

cdr3_aa: CASQEVLTITEAFF
cdr3_nt: TGCGCCAGCCAGGAGGTCCTAACTATCACTGAAGCTTTCTTT
d_call: .
clone_size: .
v_call: TRBV10-2
j_call: TRBJ1-1

cdr3_aa: CASSLASYSYEQYF
cdr3_nt: TGTGCCAGCAGCTTAGCATCGTACTCCTACGAGCAGTACTTC
d_call: .
clone_size: .
v_call: TRBV7-9
j_call: TRBJ2-7

cdr3_aa: CASRGTSGSYEQYF
cdr3_nt: TGTGCCAGCAGAGGGACTAGCGGATCCTACGAGCAGTACTTC
d_call: TRBD2
clone_size: .
v_call: TRBV6-5
j_call: TRBJ2-7

cdr3_aa: CASSQDLWGQGKGNTIYF
cdr3_nt: TGTGCCAGCAGCCAAGATCTATGGGGACAGGGAAAGGGAAACACCATATATTTT
d_call: TRBD1
clone_size: .
v_call: TRBV4-2
j_call: TRBJ1-3

cdr3_aa: CAISSEGRGSFGEQYF
cdr3_nt: TGTGCCATCAGCAGTGAAGGGAGGGGGTCCTTCGGGGAGCAGTACTTC
d_call: .
clone_size: .
v_call: TRBV10-3
j_call: TRBJ2-7

cdr3_aa: CASSMGSGVSTEAFF
cdr3_nt: TGTGCCAGTAGTATGGGCAGCGGAGTCAGCACTGAAGCTTTCTTT
d_call: .
clone_size: .
v_call: TRBV19
j_call: TRBJ1-1

cdr3_aa: CSASSGTSGIDEQFF
cdr3_nt: TGCAGTGCTAGTTCCGGGACTAGTGGAATCGATGAGCAGTTCTTC
d_call: TRBD2
clone_size: .
v_call: TRBV20-1
j_call: TRBJ2-1

cdr3_aa: CSVEGTGGSGTEAFF
cdr3_nt: TGCAGCGTTGAAGGGACAGGGGGTTCCGGCACTGAAGCTTTCTTT
d_call: TRBD1
clone_size: .
v_call: TRBV29-1
j_call: TRBJ1-1

cdr3_aa: CASSLSPGAAEATEAFF
cdr3_nt: TGTGCCAGCAGTTTAAGTCCAGGGGCTGCCGAGGCCACTGAAGCTTTCTTT
d_call: .
clone_size: .
v_call: TRBV28
j_call: TRBJ1-1

cdr3_aa: CASSDSGQGYGYTF
cdr3_nt: TGTGCCAGCAGTGACTCCGGACAGGGCTATGGCTACACCTTC
d_call: TRBD1
clone_size: .
v_call: TRBV6-5
j_call: TRBJ1-2

cdr3_aa: CASSYSGTTNTGELFF
cdr3_nt: TGTGCCAGCAGTTACTCTGGGACAACGAACACCGGGGAGCTGTTTTTT
d_call: .
clone_size: .
v_call: TRBV6-5
j_call: TRBJ2-2

cdr3_aa: CASSSLGTGGISPLHF
cdr3_nt: TGTGCCAGCAGTTCTTTAGGGACAGGGGGCATTTCACCCCTCCACTTT
d_call: TRBD1
clone_size: .
v_call: TRBV6-5
j_call: TRBJ1-6

cdr3_aa: CASSPQGGTGPMNTEAFF
cdr3_nt: TGTGCCAGCAGCCCTCAGGGGGGGACAGGGCCCATGAACACTGAAGCTTTCTTT
d_call: TRBD1
clone_size: once
v_call: TRBV27
j_call: TRBJ1-1

cdr3_aa: CASSYRQGWNEKLFF
cdr3_nt: TGTGCCAGCAGCTATAGACAGGGTTGGAATGAAAAACTGTTTTTT
d_call: TRBD1
clone_size: once
v_call: TRBV7-6
j_call: TRBJ1-4

cdr3_aa: CSATDRKQETQYF
cdr3_nt: TGCAGTGCTACTGACAGGAAACAAGAGACCCAGTACTTC
d_call: .
clone_size: .
v_call: TRBV20-1
j_call: TRBJ2-5

cdr3_aa: CASNRGPNYGYTF
cdr3_nt: TGTGCCAGCAACAGGGGACCTAACTATGGCTACACCTTC
d_call: TRBD1
clone_size: once
v_call: TRBV9
j_call: TRBJ1-2

cdr3_aa: CASSFGQGATNEKLFF
cdr3_nt: TGTGCCAGCAGTTTCGGACAGGGGGCAACTAATGAAAAACTGTTTTTT
d_call: TRBD1
clone_size: many
v_call: TRBV27
j_call: TRBJ1-4

cdr3_aa: CATSETPRWVGGYNQPQHF
cdr3_nt: TGTGCCACCAGTGAGACTCCGCGGTGGGTCGGTGGTTACAATCAGCCCCAGCATTTT
d_call: .
clone_size: .
v_call: TRBV24-1
j_call: TRBJ1-5

cdr3_aa: CAISGPSGGSPYEQYF
cdr3_nt: TGTGCCATCAGTGGGCCTAGCGGGGGCTCACCCTACGAGCAGTACTTC
d_call: TRBD2
clone_size: .
v_call: TRBV10-3
j_call: TRBJ2-7

cdr3_aa: CSVSLFLQGARNTEAFF
cdr3_nt: TGCAGCGTCTCCCTCTTTCTACAGGGGGCGCGGAACACTGAAGCTTTCTTT
d_call: TRBD1
clone_size: .
v_call: TRBV29-1
j_call: TRBJ1-1

cdr3_aa: CASGLGSPGLAGGQETQYF
cdr3_nt: TGTGCTAGTGGTTTGGGCTCTCCGGGACTAGCGGGGGGGCAGGAGACCCAGTACTTC
d_call: TRBD2
clone_size: .
v_call: TRBV12-5
j_call: TRBJ2-5

cdr3_aa: CASSRDRAGNTIYF
cdr3_nt: TGTGCCAGCAGCCGGGACAGGGCTGGAAACACCATATATTTT
d_call: TRBD1
clone_size: .
v_call: TRBV5-4
j_call: TRBJ1-3

cdr3_aa: CASSLGLGATWNEKLFF
cdr3_nt: TGTGCCAGCAGCTTAGGTCTGGGGGCAACCTGGAATGAAAAACTGTTTTTT
d_call: .
clone_size: .
v_call: TRBV7-9
j_call: TRBJ1-4

cdr3_aa: CASSLVSIGSDGYTF
cdr3_nt: TGTGCCAGCAGCTTAGTTTCGATAGGGAGCGATGGCTACACCTTC
d_call: .
clone_size: .
v_call: TRBV7-8
j_call: TRBJ1-2

cdr3_aa: CASSSDPKGVQTQYF
cdr3_nt: TGTGCCAGCAGCTCGGACCCTAAGGGGGTACAGACCCAGTACTTC
d_call: .
clone_size: .
v_call: TRBV5-4
j_call: TRBJ2-5

cdr3_aa: CASSPGATLYGYTF
cdr3_nt: TGTGCCAGCAGTCCAGGGGCGACGCTCTATGGCTACACCTTC
d_call: .
clone_size: few
v_call: TRBV6-5
j_call: TRBJ1-2

cdr3_aa: CASRELGADEQFF
cdr3_nt: TGTGCCAGCAGGGAACTGGGAGCGGATGAGCAGTTCTTC
d_call: .
clone_size: .
v_call: TRBV2
j_call: TRBJ2-1

cdr3_aa: CASSYSGTDGYTF
cdr3_nt: TGTGCCAGCAGTTACTCCGGGACAGACGGCTACACCTTC
d_call: TRBD1
clone_size: .
v_call: TRBV6-2/TRBV6-3
j_call: TRBJ1-2